This T cell receptor beta chain was captured in a study of identical twins. Study findings and constraints: Within monozygotic twins, out-of-frame TCR alpha sharing was underestimated by the models. Insertions ran lower in abundant cord blood beta clonotypes, though not in memory repertoires. Conclusions relied on cross-sectional statistical analysis, not following the same donors.

Template switching, a step in the protocol, added a universal primer site, and cDNA carried unique molecular identifiers. Each CDR3 protein gets one entry after TCRdb re-called the 5' RACE reads with MiXCR. The table shows 700,000 to 950,000 distinct CDR3 sequences, with over 9% occurring only once. This clonotype was detected only a few times. Its specificity is unknown. This sample was shared with a second study, whose subject was yellow fever vaccine responses in identical twins.

The specimen was PBMCs. This clonotype was obtained from a woman between 18 and 29 years old in good health.

The CDR3 nucleotides are TGTGCCAGCAGTGAATCAGGGGCCCAGTACCAAGAGACCCAGTACTTC. It specifies CASSESGAQYQETQYF. The gene calls are TRBV6-1 and TRBJ2-5, with a weak D call TRBD1 (6 bases). Germline CDR1 and CDR2: MNHNS and SASEGT. V lost 2 bases and J lost 0, with 13 bases in between. This CDR3 is 16 amino acids long.